Shown below are 25 T cell receptor beta chains from a single sample sequenced in a study of T cell changes during pregnancy in multiple sclerosis. Using immunoSEQ multiplex PCR, the repertoire was profiled, and TCRdb retains in-frame clones only, with some absent. Of fewer than 45,000 clones listed, roughly 89% are singletons. Sequencing was performed on CD4+ T cells from peripheral blood mononuclear cells, taken after pregnancy. The source is a female donor in good health, enrolled as a control in a pregnancy study.

For this clone: One junction end disagrees with the germline gene, perhaps due to a read error. The chain carries TRBV19 and TRBJ1-1; maybe TRBD1 (5 bases). CDR1 and CDR2 from the germline V gene are LNHDA and SQIVND (reference sequence). This CDR3 contains 15 residues. This CDR3 is CASSIDGGLNAEAFF. In DNA, the CDR3 is TGTGCCAGTAGTATAGATGGGGGGTTGAACGCTGAAGCTTTCTTT.

This chain uses TRBV9 with TRBJ2-3; 7 bases are a match to TRBD2. The CDR3 has 15 amino acids. CDR1 SGDLS and CDR2 YYNGEE come from the germline V gene. The V gene end was trimmed by 0 bases and the J gene end by 2 bases; junction bases not matched to a gene: 3. In nucleotides, the CDR3 is TGTGCCAGCAGCGTAGCGGCGGGGGACACAGATACGCAGTATTTT. Protein sequence: CASSVAAGDTDTQYF.

The chain is built from TRBV6-1 and TRBJ2-7, with 9 bases lining up with TRBD1. Germline trimming cut 6 bases from V and 3 bases from J; bases unmatched to any gene: 6. The germline gives CDR1 MNHNS, CDR2 SASEGT. There are 14 residues in the CDR3. The chain's CDR3 is CASRTGTGYYEQYF. The CDR3 bases are TGTGCCAGCAGGACCGGGACAGGGTACTACGAGCAGTACTTC.

V usage is TRBV11-3 and J usage is TRBJ2-7; D may be TRBD2 (6 bases). This CDR3 has 15 residues. Germline-derived CDR1 and CDR2 are SGHNT and YENEEA. V lost 1 base to trimming and J lost 2 bases, with 12 bases between them. The CDR3 here is CASSLASGATYEQYF. CDR3 DNA: TGTGCCAGCAGCTTAGCATCGGGAGCGACCTACGAGCAGTACTTC.

The chain recombines TRBV5-1 with TRBJ2-5, with a possible D match to TRBD1 (5 bases). This CDR3 contains 12 residues. The V end was cut by 4 bases, the J end by 5 bases, with 9 bases between. Germline V gives CDR1 SGHRS, CDR2 YFSETQ. The CDR3 DNA follows: TGCGCCAGCAGCAAGGGGCTGGAGACCCAGTACTTC. Residues: CASSKGLETQYF.

The CDR3 DNA is TGTGCCAGCAGCTCTTACCGGGAAAGAGACAATGAGCAGTTCTTC. Translation gives CASSSYRERDNEQFF. The J gene is TRBJ2-1, the V gene TRBV11-2; a possible D gene is TRBD2 (5 bases). Per germline, CDR1 SGHAT and CDR2 FQNNGV. The CDR3 contains 15 residues. Trimming pared 4 bases from V and 5 bases from J, leaving 15 bases between.

The chain joins TRBV12-2 to TRBJ1-2. TRBV12-2 is listed as a pseudogene. CDR3 size: 12 residues. DNA of the CDR3: TGTGCAAGTCGCTTAGCTGCGTATGGCTACACCTTC. This sequence encodes CASRLAAYGYTF.

The table lists this clone with a count of one. The rearrangement links TRBV6-1 to TRBJ2-4, with D perhaps matching TRBD1 (6 bases). The germline V gene encodes CDR1 MNHNS and CDR2 SASEGT. The CDR3 sequence is 15 residues long. The V gene lost 6 bases and the J gene lost 12 bases, with 24 bases spanning the gap. CDR3: CASSSLVGARENQYF. CDR3 sequence (DNA): TGTGCCAGCAGCTCGTTGGTGGGGGCGCGAGAGAATCAGTACTTC.

The chain is built from TRBV5-1 and TRBJ1-5; 11 bases line up with TRBD1. From germline, CDR1 is SGHRS and CDR2 YFSETQ. With 0 bases clipped from V and 5 bases from J, the junction kept 1 base outside the gene matches. The CDR3 covers 15 residues. CDR3 in DNA: TGCGCCAGCAGCTTGGGGACAGGGGGCGATCAGCCCCAGCATTTT. As protein: CASSLGTGGDQPQHF.

This clone was seen only a few times. The gene calls are TRBV6-5 and TRBJ2-3; 7 bases are a match to TRBD2. This CDR3 has 13 residues. The V gene end was trimmed by 6 bases and the J gene end by 3 bases; junction bases not matched to a gene: 3. Germline lookup yields CDR1 MNHEY and CDR2 SVGAGI. Here the CDR3 reads CASSRGGTDTQYF. The CDR3 bases are TGTGCCAGCAGCCGCGGGGGTACAGATACGCAGTATTTT.

The chain couples TRBV27 to TRBJ1-2, with 7 bases lining up with TRBD1. Trimming at V came to 6 bases and at J to 3 bases, leaving 4 bases not matched to a gene. The CDR3 extends over 13 amino acids. Germline CDR1 MNHEY, CDR2 SMNVEV (reference sequence). CDR3 sequence: CASRGQVDYGYTF. CDR3 nucleotide sequence: TGTGCCAGCAGAGGACAGGTAGACTATGGCTACACCTTC.

The chain couples TRBV6-5 to TRBJ2-3; D gene ambiguous. The CDR3 has 13 residues. Per germline, CDR1 MNHEY and CDR2 SVGAGI. V gave up 2 bases and J gave up 1 base, with 4 bases separating them. CDR3 in amino acids: CASSYVGTDTQYF. The CDR3 nucleotides read TGTGCCAGCAGTTACGTCGGCACAGATACGCAGTATTTT.

This chain uses TRBV14 with TRBJ1-1; D remains unclear. Trimming removed 1 base at V and 8 bases at J, with 14 bases between. Germline V gives CDR1 SGHDN, CDR2 FVKESK. This CDR3 is 14 amino acids long. CDR3 sequence: CASSQVYGSGEAFF. The CDR3 bases are TGTGCCAGCAGCCAAGTTTATGGCTCGGGAGAAGCTTTCTTT.

The V gene is TRBV11-1, the J gene TRBJ2-7; TRBD1 is a possible D gene (5 bases). Trimming cost V 3 bases and J 2 bases, with 11 bases left between them. Germline assignment: CDR1 SGHAT and CDR2 FQDESV (reference sequence). The CDR3 totals 14 residues. The CDR3 here is CASSFSRQPYEQYF. CDR3 nucleotides: TGTGCCAGCAGCTTCTCCCGACAGCCCTACGAGCAGTACTTC.

The V gene is TRBV18, the J gene TRBJ2-7; TRBD1 matches at 7 bases. The length of the CDR3 is 14 residues. With 4 bases clipped from V and 3 bases from J, the junction kept 6 bases outside the gene matches. Germline V CDR1 and CDR2: KGHSH, LQKENI. The CDR3, as DNA: TGTGCCAGCTCACGACCGGGACAGTACTACGAGCAGTACTTC. Protein sequence: CASSRPGQYYEQYF. Complete variable domain (other parts from reference TRBV18 and TRBJ2-7): NAGVMQNPRHLVRRRGQEARLRCSPMKGHSHVYWYRQLPEEGLKFMVYLQKENIIDESGMPKERFSAEFPKEGPSILRIQQVVRGDSAAYFCASSRPGQYYEQYFGPGTRLTVT.

The V gene is TRBV28, the J gene TRBJ2-7; 13 bases agree with TRBD2. V was clipped by 6 bases and J by 6 bases; unmatched bases: 8. Looked up from germline, CDR1 is MDHEN and CDR2 is SYDVKM. This CDR3 has 15 residues. The CDR3 region has the DNA TGTGCCAGCAGCGTACTAGCGGGAGGGTATCGCGAGCAGTACTTC. This translates into CASSVLAGGYREQYF.

This chain uses TRBV9 with TRBJ1-6; D unresolved. The CDR3 runs to 20 residues. From germline, CDR1 is SGDLS and CDR2 YYNGEE. V was clipped by 1 base and J by 0 bases, with 20 bases between them. DNA of the CDR3: TGTGCCAGCAGCGTATGGCCCCCAGACCGGGGAAGCTCCTATAATTCACCCCTCCACTTT. Amino acids: CASSVWPPDRGSSYNSPLHF.

The chain couples TRBV19 to TRBJ2-6; D possibly corresponds to TRBD1 (5 bases). Trimming shortened V by 5 bases and J by 0 bases, and 8 bases separated the two germline ends. Germline lookup yields CDR1 LNHDA and CDR2 SQIVND (reference sequence). CDR3 size: 15 residues. The CDR3 protein is CASSEDSSGANVLTF. In DNA form, the CDR3 reads TGTGCCAGTAGTGAAGACAGCTCTGGGGCCAACGTCCTGACTTTC.

The chain links TRBV7-9 to TRBJ1-5; the match to TRBD1 covers 9 bases. J was trimmed by 3 bases and V by 3 bases; bases with no gene match: 3. The CDR3 spans 15 residues. Germline CDR1 reads SEHNR; CDR2 reads FQNEAQ (reference sequence). CDR3 DNA: TGTGCCAGCAGCTTGGGACAGGGCCCCAATCAGCCCCAGCATTTT. It encodes CASSLGQGPNQPQHF.

J is TRBJ1-1 and V is TRBV19; D perhaps matches TRBD1 (5 bases). This CDR3 contains 16 residues. In germline, CDR1 is LNHDA, CDR2 SQIVND (reference sequence). Between the trimmed V and J ends, which lost 10 bases and 5 bases, there was a span of 26 bases. This chain's CDR3 is CATLPGRGGRGTEAFF. As DNA, the CDR3 is TGTGCCACTCTGCCGGGACGCGGGGGAAGAGGGACTGAAGCTTTCTTT.

V gene TRBV5-4 combines with J gene TRBJ2-7, with TRBD2 matching over 10 bases. CDR3 length: 14 amino acids. The V segment lost 5 bases and the J segment 2 bases; nucleotides outside the gene matches: 4. Germline V CDR1 and CDR2: SGHNT, YYREEE (reference sequence). The CDR3 DNA reads as TGTGCCAGCAGTCGGACTAGCGGCCCCTACGAGCAGTACTTC. This sequence encodes CASSRTSGPYEQYF.

The J gene is TRBJ2-4, the V gene TRBV25-1; D is unclear. Germline CDR1 reads MGHDK; CDR2 reads SYGVNS. The CDR3 length is 13 residues. V shed 2 bases and J shed 7 bases, with 9 bases lying between them. This CDR3 is CASSEADGNIQYF. The CDR3 coding sequence is TGTGCCAGCAGTGAAGCTGACGGGAACATTCAGTACTTC.

CDR3 region: CAISENTNQPQHF. CDR3 nucleotide sequence: TGTGCCATCAGTGAGAACACCAATCAGCCCCAGCATTTT. The V gene is TRBV10-3, the J gene TRBJ1-5; D uncertain. Germline-derived CDR1 and CDR2 are ENHRY and SYGVKD. Trimming pared 2 bases from V and 3 bases from J, leaving 5 bases between. The CDR3 covers 13 residues.

V is TRBV7-9 and J is TRBJ1-4; D not resolved. The CDR3 consists of 15 residues. V lost 5 bases and J lost 8, with 18 bases in between. Germline loops: CDR1 SEHNR, CDR2 FQNEAQ (reference sequence). CDR3 amino acids: CASSLGEGRNEKLFF. The DNA for the CDR3 is TGTGCCAGCAGCCTAGGTGAGGGAAGAAACGAAAAACTGTTTTTT. The whole variable domain, remainder taken from reference TRBV7-9 and TRBJ1-4, is DTGVSQNPRHKITKRGQNVTFRCDPISEHNRLYWYRQTLGQGPEFLTYFQNEAQLEKSRLLSDRFSAERPKGSFSTLEIQRTEQGDSAMYLCASSLGEGRNEKLFFGSGTQLSVL.

This chain joins TRBV30 and TRBJ1-4; weak D call: TRBD1 (5 bases). The germline V gene has CDR1 GTSNPN and CDR2 SVGIG (reference sequence). This CDR3 contains 13 residues. The V and J ends lost 8 bases and 3 bases respectively, with 13 bases between them. The CDR3 DNA follows: TGTGCCAGCACCGGGACTTCTAATGAAAAACTGTTTTTT. Translation gives CASTGTSNEKLFF.